Listed below are T cell receptor beta chains from one sample, sequenced in a study of Ad26.COV2.S vaccination and SARS-CoV-2 variants. Assay used: immunoSEQ multiplex PCR; TCRdb lists only in-frame clones, some missing. Altogether around 450,000 clones are present, 85% to 90% being singletons, with the ten largest covering 2% to 3%. Sample: peripheral blood, taken in a trial of Ad26.COV2.S vaccine versus placebo. Receptor source: a person aged 18 to 65 who received the Ad26.COV2.S COVID-19 vaccine or a placebo. Each CDR3 is given with its conserved first and last residue. A D gene is named only where the DNA matches it firmly. Some rows mark clone size as missing; the rest say once, few, many or name a class of expanded clone.

CDR3: CASSIGPDRETQYF
DNA: TGTGCCAGTAGTATTGGGCCAGATAGGGAGACCCAGTACTTC
size: -
length: 14
J: TRBJ2-5
V: TRBV19
D: -

CDR3: CASSEVAGGRFGTQYF
DNA: TGTGCCAGCAGCGAGGTAGCGGGGGGTCGGTTCGGGACCCAGTACTTC
size: -
length: 16
J: TRBJ2-5
V: TRBV5-5
D: TRBD2

CDR3: CASSQGGGIGKLFF
DNA: TGCGCCAGCAGCCAAGGGGGGGGAATAGGGAAGCTGTTTTTT
size: -
length: 14
J: TRBJ2-2
V: TRBV4-1
D: TRBD2

CDR3: CASSQGPRALYEQYF
DNA: TGTGCCAGCAGCCAGGGACCCCGGGCTTTATACGAGCAGTACTTC
size: -
length: 15
J: TRBJ2-7
V: TRBV14
D: -

CDR3: CASSTGGSSYNEQFF
DNA: TGTGCCAGCTCTACGGGAGGGTCCTCCTACAATGAGCAGTTCTTC
size: once
length: 15
J: TRBJ2-1
V: TRBV9
D: TRBD2

CDR3: CASSLIRTDTQYF
DNA: TGTGCCAGCAGCTTAATCCGCACAGATACGCAGTATTTT
size: once
length: 13
J: TRBJ2-3
V: TRBV7-8
D: -

CDR3: CASTGLDEKLFF
DNA: TGTGCCTCGACAGGGCTCGACGAAAAACTGTTTTTT
size: -
length: 12
J: TRBJ1-4
V: TRBV30
D: TRBD1

CDR3: CAVRTDNTGELFF
DNA: TGTGCCGTCCGAACAGATAACACCGGGGAGCTGTTTTTT
size: -
length: 13
J: TRBJ2-2
V: TRBV10-3
D: -

CDR3: CASGKPDTQYF
DNA: TGTGCTAGTGGCAAACCAGATACGCAGTATTTT
size: -
length: 11
J: TRBJ2-3
V: TRBV12-5
D: -

CDR3: CASSLGVRDTQYF
DNA: TGTGCCAGCAGCTTAGGGGTAAGAGATACGCAGTATTTT
size: -
length: 13
J: TRBJ2-3
V: TRBV7-9
D: -

CDR3: CASSNAPGAHSTDTQYF
DNA: TGTGCCAGCAGCAACGCCCCAGGTGCCCATAGCACAGATACGCAGTATTTT
size: -
length: 17
J: TRBJ2-3
V: TRBV21-1
D: -

CDR3: CASSQDIAGRTDTQYF
DNA: TGTGCCAGCAGCCAAGATATAGCGGGCCGCACAGATACGCAGTATTTT
size: -
length: 16
J: TRBJ2-3
V: TRBV3-1/TRBV3-2
D: TRBD2

CDR3: CASSQGGQGKSDQPQHF
DNA: TGCGCCAGCAGCCAAGGGGGACAGGGGAAATCGGATCAGCCCCAGCATTTT
size: -
length: 17
J: TRBJ1-5
V: TRBV4-3
D: TRBD1

CDR3: CASSQEPGHINSPLHF
DNA: TGTGCCAGCAGCCAAGAGCCGGGACACATTAATTCACCCCTCCACTTT
size: -
length: 16
J: TRBJ1-6
V: TRBV3-1/TRBV3-2
D: -

CDR3: CASSMGGSGDTQYF
DNA: TGTGCCAGTAGTATGGGTGGATCCGGCGATACGCAGTATTTT
size: -
length: 14
J: TRBJ2-3
V: TRBV19
D: -

CDR3: CASSLWGGADHEQYF
DNA: TGCGCCAGCAGCTTGTGGGGCGGGGCGGACCATGAGCAGTACTTC
size: -
length: 15
J: TRBJ2-7
V: TRBV5-1
D: -

CDR3: CASSQDRIAADTQYF
DNA: TGTGCCAGCAGCCAAGATCGAATAGCGGCAGATACGCAGTATTTT
size: -
length: 15
J: TRBJ2-3
V: TRBV4-2
D: -

CDR3: CASSILGTGVAQHF
DNA: TGTGCCAGTAGTATCCTAGGGACGGGGGTGGCCCAGCATTTT
size: -
length: 14
J: TRBJ1-5
V: TRBV19
D: -